This TCR beta chain was recovered during a study of T cells in Graves' hyperthyroidism and ophthalmopathy (dated by TCRdb to about 2019). Regarding the research as a whole: Peripheral blood samples were taken at initial diagnosis, before any treatment was given. To identify distinguishing TCR V-J signatures, a discovery cohort of about 100 patients was used, comprising some 45 with Graves' ophthalmopathy and approximately 57 with stable Graves' hyperthyroidism. Whether ophthalmopathy could be predicted prospectively was tested in an independent validation cohort made up of about 18 hyperthyroidism patients plus 17 patients who later progressed to ophthalmopathy. For training and testing, the roughly 93 patients in the discovery cohort were randomly divided in a 7:3 ratio. The study also compared thyroid tissue and blood T-cell repertoires from roughly six Graves' hyperthyroidism patients. Once sampling was done, hyperthyroidism patients were given methimazole at a starting dose of 30 mg daily, whereas ophthalmopathy patients were given high-dose intravenous methylprednisolone. According to the paper, TCR Vbeta CDR3 sequencing was carried out on approximately 140 peripheral blood samples, which came from fewer than 50 ophthalmopathy, under 85 hyperthyroidism and roughly 17 progressor patients.

The TCR beta CDR3 regions were amplified from RNA transcripts. A first-round RT-PCR of the TCR CDR3 used the HTBI primer set with the Qiagen OneStep RT-PCR kit. Libraries were constructed in a second round of multiplex PCR, after which size selection and purification were performed. Libraries were sequenced paired-end with 100 bp reads on an Illumina HiSeq2000. Per the original workflow: SOAPnuke was used to process the raw data, throwing out any read that contained adapters or uncalled bases, had a mean Phred below 15, or lacked an exact constant-primer or identifier match. High-quality paired reads were merged using COPE v1.2.5, and each unique nucleotide sequence was defined as a clonotype. MiTCR v1.1 was used to align the clonotypes against IMGT TRBV, TRBD and TRBJ reference segments. The analysis included only V-J combinations with a frequency above 0.0001, which together covered over 98% of the repertoires. The TCS score was defined as the ratio of F50 (clonal expansion) to E x V (chaos), calculated using BLOSUM62-based TCRdist between CDR3 peptides within each V-J. Welch's t-statistics and random forest reduced fewer than 600 V-J features to 13, which were used in a naive Bayes classifier (R e1071). In-frame beta chains were kept once TCRdb had trimmed the public reads at Q25 with fastp and called clones with MiXCR. Rows with one shared CDR3 protein collapse into an entry with the most common genes and DNA. The V and J calls shown here were made by TCRdb, not taken from the authors' results. This sample gives 450,000 to 650,000 distinct CDR3 sequences in total; 17% of them show up just once. Clones ranked in the top ten supply under 20% of the sample.

The CDR3 runs 16 amino acids, cysteine and phenylalanine included. Of all the DNA, just the CDR3 is kept, 48 bases in frame from base 1. CDR1 is given as MNHEY and CDR2 as SMNVEV, both from the germline V gene (reference sequence). Trimming leaves V shorter by 0 bases and J shorter by 3 bases, with the junction holding 2 bases beyond the gene matches. This clonotype showed up just a few times. Its antigen remains undetermined. No base quality information exists; no much larger clone differs at one position. Ophthalmopathy patients had moderately to severely active disease, Clinical Activity Score of at least 3, NOSPECS grade of at least 4, and duration under 3 months. The study excluded patients with uncontrolled infections, other autoimmune diseases, pregnancy or lactation. Diagnoses relied on clinical symptoms, serum thyroxine and TRAb, thyroid ultrasound and orbital computed tomography. Ficoll-Paque density gradient centrifugation was used to isolate PBMCs from 8 to 10 ml of fresh peripheral blood. Total RNA was extracted using Trizol reagent, and RNA quality was assessed on an Agilent 2100 Bioanalyzer.

The study at large found these results: A model built on a 13 V-J signature distinguished ophthalmopathy from stable hyperthyroidism, reaching around 90% sensitivity and about 81% specificity in cross-validation and 80%/75% in testing. Sample size was not statistically predetermined, and investigators were not blinded to group allocation. Most expanded thyroid clonotypes (frequency above 0.001) were also detected in blood, suggesting blood repertoires may reflect thyroid immune responses. In validation, progression to ophthalmopathy was predicted by the model with approximately 67% sensitivity and nearly 75% specificity, a median of around 5.9 months before onset.

Rearrangement joined TRBV27 to TRBJ1-6, with TRBD1 identical over 7 junction bases. Source material: blood. This TCR came from a woman aged 18-30 years with Graves' ophthalmopathy. Here the CDR3 is given as CASSLSRDSYNSPLHF. The DNA reads as follows: TGTGCCAGCAGTTTATCCCGGGACAGCTATAATTCACCCCTCCACTTT.